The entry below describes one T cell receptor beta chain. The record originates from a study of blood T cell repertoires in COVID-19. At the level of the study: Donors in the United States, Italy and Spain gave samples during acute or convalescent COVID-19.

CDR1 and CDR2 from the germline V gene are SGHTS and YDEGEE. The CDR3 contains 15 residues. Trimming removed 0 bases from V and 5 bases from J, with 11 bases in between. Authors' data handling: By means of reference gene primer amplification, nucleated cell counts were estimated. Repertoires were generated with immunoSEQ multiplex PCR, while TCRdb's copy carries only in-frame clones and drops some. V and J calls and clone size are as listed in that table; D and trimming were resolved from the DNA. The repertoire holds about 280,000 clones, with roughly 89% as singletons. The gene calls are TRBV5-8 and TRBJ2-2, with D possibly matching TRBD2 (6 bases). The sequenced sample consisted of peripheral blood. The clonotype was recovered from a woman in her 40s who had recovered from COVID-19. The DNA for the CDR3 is TGTGCCAGCAGCTTGGTCCTAGCGCCAACCGGGGAGCTGTTTTTT. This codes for CASSLVLAPTGELFF.